This TCR beta chain was captured by sequencing in a study of cytomegalovirus exposure and HLA in healthy donors. This clone was counted only a few times. Primers for the PCR totalled 60 Vbeta and 13 Jbeta. TCRdb keeps only in-frame clones here, not all; method: immunoSEQ multiplex PCR. In the table there are roughly 80,000 clones, less than 85% of which are singletons. With V trimmed by 2 bases and J by 2 bases, 12 bases remained unmatched. CDR3 length equals 17 residues. Germline V gene lookup returns CDR1 MGHDK and CDR2 SYGVNS. The specimen was PBMCs. This receptor was identified in a woman aged 50 to 60 in good health and CMV-seronegative. The V gene is TRBV25-1, the J gene TRBJ2-7; 7 bases are a match to TRBD1. The CDR3 sequence is CASSETPGQTTPYEQYF. The CDR3, as DNA: TGTGCCAGCAGTGAAACACCGGGACAGACAACACCCTACGAGCAGTACTTC.